Each of the 30 T cell receptor beta chains below was sequenced from the same sample in a study of T cell responses to AZD1222 COVID-19 vaccine. Generated by immunoSEQ multiplex PCR, the TCRdb table keeps only in-frame clones and is missing some. The sample gives roughly 80,000 clones, less than 95% of which show up once; 2.5% to 4% is in the top ten. The material sequenced was peripheral blood, taken 28 days after the second AZD1222 dose. The origin of the receptors is an adult who received the AZD1222 COVID-19 vaccine.

The chain links TRBV19 to TRBJ2-7; 12 nucleotides agree with TRBD1. Germline CDR1 is LNHDA and CDR2 is SQIVND (reference sequence). The CDR3 is 15 residues long. Losses at the gene ends were 6 bases for V and 5 bases for J; bases not matched to a gene: 8. For the CDR3, the DNA is TGTGCCAGTAGCACAACCGGGACAGGGGGCCACGAGCAGTACTTC. This sequence encodes CASSTTGTGGHEQYF. The variable domain in full, completed from reference TRBV19 and TRBJ2-7, reads DGGITQSPKYLFRKEGQNVTLSCEQNLNHDAMYWYRQDPGQGLRLIYYSQIVNDFQKGDIAEGYSVSREKKESFPLTVTSAQKNPTAFYLCASSTTGTGGHEQYFGPGTRLTVT.

This sequence joins TRBV5-4 and TRBJ2-3; 7 bases line up with TRBD1. Germline lookup yields CDR1 SGHNT and CDR2 YYREEE (reference sequence). With V trimmed by 5 bases and J by 0 bases, 6 bases remained unmatched. The CDR3 covers 15 residues. The CDR3 reads CASRPGGTSTDTQYF. In DNA form, the CDR3 reads TGTGCCAGCAGGCCAGGGGGAACAAGCACAGATACGCAGTATTTT.

The rearrangement uses TRBV24-1 and TRBJ2-2; TRBD2 might be the D (7 bases). The CDR3 consists of 15 residues. Trimming stripped 1 base from V and 12 bases from J, with 17 bases between. Germline CDR1 reads KGHDR; CDR2 reads SFDVKD. DNA for the CDR3: TGTGCCACCAGTGATTTAGAGGGGGGGGCAGAACAGCTGTTTTTT. It translates to CATSDLEGGAEQLFF.

J is TRBJ2-3 and V is TRBV5-8, with D perhaps matching TRBD1 (6 bases). The CDR3 has 12 residues. V was cut by 3 bases and J by 10 bases, with 12 bases left in between. CDR1 and CDR2 from the germline V gene are SGHTS and YDEGEE. In DNA, the CDR3 is TGTGCCAGCAGCTCAAACAGGGAGTCGCAGTATTTT. Translating gives CASSSNRESQYF.

The rearrangement joins TRBV5-1 to TRBJ1-2; no reliable D call. Germline V gene sequence: CDR1 SGHRS, CDR2 YFSETQ. Deletions cut 4 bases from V and 0 bases from J, with 13 bases between. The CDR3 has 15 residues. Here the CDR3 reads CASSLNSETNYGYTF. The CDR3 DNA is TGCGCCAGCAGCCTGAACTCCGAAACTAACTATGGCTACACCTTC.

The chain has TRBV6-5 and TRBJ2-1; D is undetermined. The V gene lost 0 bases and the J gene lost 15 bases, with 15 bases spanning the gap. In germline, CDR1 is MNHEY, CDR2 SVGAGI. This CDR3 has 13 residues. The CDR3 nucleotides read TGTGCCAGCAGTTACTCGTCTGGTGAATTTCGGTTCTTC. Translated: CASSYSSGEFRFF.

This chain connects TRBV4-1 to TRBJ1-3; D remains ambiguous. This CDR3 has 13 residues. Trimming removed 2 bases from V and 4 bases from J, with 6 bases in between. From germline, CDR1 is MGHRA and CDR2 YSYEKL. DNA of the CDR3: TGCGCCAGCAGCCAACAGGACGGAAACACCATATATTTT. It is translated as CASSQQDGNTIYF.

The chain uses TRBV5-1 and TRBJ2-7; D is undetermined. Trimming took off 1 base at V and 2 bases at J, with 10 bases between the two ends. Per the germline V gene, CDR1 is SGHRS and CDR2 is YFSETQ. CDR3 length equals 14 residues. CDR3 amino acids: CASSLTDSAYEQYF. CDR3 coding DNA: TGCGCCAGCAGCTTGACCGATTCGGCCTACGAGCAGTACTTC.

This chain links TRBV6-6 with TRBJ1-4, with 7 positions matching TRBD1. The CDR3 spans 16 residues. V dropped 0 bases and J dropped 5; count of bases not matched to a gene: 6. Germline-derived CDR1 and CDR2 are MNHNY and SVGAGI (reference sequence). CDR3 nucleotide sequence: TGTGCCAGCAGTTACTCGGCCCACAGGGGAAATGAAAAACTGTTTTTT. Amino acid sequence: CASSYSAHRGNEKLFF.

The chain has TRBV11-3 and TRBJ1-1; no reliable D call. Germline CDR1 SGHNT, CDR2 YENEEA. CDR3 length: 13 residues. The ends were cut back, 5 bases at V and 7 bases at J, with 14 bases in the middle. The CDR3 protein is CASSRRPGFEAFF. CDR3 in DNA: TGTGCCAGCAGCCGTAGGCCCGGCTTTGAAGCTTTCTTT.

This clone was counted once. The chain carries TRBV6-1 and TRBJ2-2; 7 bases line up with TRBD1. Germline V CDR1 and CDR2: MNHNS, SASEGT. V was pared by 2 bases and J by 6 bases, with 9 bases of the junction left unmatched. This CDR3 region has 16 residues. The chain's CDR3 is CASSEKTGWYAGELFF. In DNA form, the CDR3 reads TGTGCCAGCAGTGAAAAGACAGGGTGGTACGCCGGGGAGCTGTTTTTT.

The CDR3 DNA reads TGTGCCAGCAACTCGCAGGGTTCAGATACGCAGTATTTT. Encoded protein: CASNSQGSDTQYF. J is TRBJ2-3 and V is TRBV2; D may be TRBD1 (5 bases). The V gene's germline CDR1 is SNHLY and CDR2 FYNNEI. V was pared by 7 bases and J by 4 bases, with 12 bases between. CDR3 length: 13 amino acids.

This chain connects TRBV18 to TRBJ1-2, with 7 bases aligning to TRBD1. V dropped 1 base and J dropped 2; count of bases not matched to a gene: 16. CDR1 is KGHSH, CDR2 LQKENI, per germline. The CDR3 runs to 19 residues. The CDR3 region has the DNA TGTGCCAGCTCACCACAGCAGCTAACAGGGGACATCGGGAACTATGGCTACACCTTC. It codes for CASSPQQLTGDIGNYGYTF.

The V and J genes are TRBV11-2 and TRBJ1-1; 8 positions agree with TRBD1. Germline values: CDR1 SGHAT, CDR2 FQNNGV. The length of the CDR3 is 15 residues. V lost 3 bases, J lost 5 bases, and 8 bases stayed unmatched. CDR3 protein: CASSFSDRVRTEAFF. Here the CDR3 DNA reads TGTGCCAGCAGCTTTTCGGACAGGGTCAGGACTGAAGCTTTCTTT.

V and J are TRBV7-8 and TRBJ2-1; 9 positions agree with TRBD2. V was clipped by 10 bases and J by 7 bases; unmatched bases: 17. This CDR3 contains 16 residues. The germline V gene encodes CDR1 SGHVS and CDR2 FQNEAQ. CDR3 bases: TGTGCCACCGTTAGAGGTCAAGCGGGAGGTTATAATGAGCAGTTCTTC. Its protein is CATVRGQAGGYNEQFF.

The chain employs TRBV18 and TRBJ2-7; TRBD1 agrees at 7 bases. The V gene end was trimmed by 6 bases and the J gene end by 0 bases; junction bases not matched to a gene: 8. CDR1 KGHSH and CDR2 LQKENI come from the germline V gene. There are 15 residues in the CDR3. The CDR3 DNA is TGTGCCAGCTCCCTTGGACAGGAGAGCTCCTACGAGCAGTACTTC. It translates to CASSLGQESSYEQYF.

The V and J genes are TRBV6-5 and TRBJ2-5, with 7 bases identical to TRBD2. V shed 10 bases and J 5 bases; nucleotides not matched to a gene: 10. The germline CDR1 and CDR2 sequences are MNHEY and SVGAGI. This CDR3 has 13 residues. The CDR3 DNA is TGTGCCACCAATAGGGCGGGAGACGAGACCCAGTACTTC. Translated: CATNRAGDETQYF.

The chain couples TRBV3-1 (or the pseudogene TRBV3-2) to TRBJ1-6, with 9 positions matching TRBD1. Losses at the gene ends were 4 bases for V and 10 bases for J; bases not matched to a gene: 5. Germline-derived CDR1 and CDR2 are LGHDT and YNNKEL (reference sequence). The CDR3 covers 14 residues. CDR3 nucleotide sequence: TGTGCCAGCAGCCCTTGGACAGGGGAATCACCCCTCCACTTT. It encodes CASSPWTGESPLHF.

J is TRBJ1-4 and V is TRBV2; no clear D. V was cut by 7 bases and J by 6 bases, with 15 bases left in between. This CDR3 is 14 amino acids long. Germline V gene sequence: CDR1 SNHLY, CDR2 FYNNEI. The CDR3 coding sequence is TGTGCCAGCATGGGAGGGTCTGGTTATGAAAAACTGTTTTTT. Its protein product is CASMGGSGYEKLFF. The full variable domain, rest sourced from reference TRBV2 and TRBJ1-4, is EPEVTQTPSHQVTQMGQEVILRCVPISNHLYFYWYRQILGQKVEFLVSFYNNEISEKSEIFDDQFSVERPDGSNFTLKIRSTKLEDSAMYFCASMGGSGYEKLFFGSGTQLSVL.

The chain combines TRBV4-2 with TRBJ1-2; no reliable D call. The CDR3 has 14 residues. Deletions cut 0 bases from V and 8 bases from J, with 13 bases between. From germline, CDR1 is LGHNA and CDR2 YNFKEQ. This CDR3 is CASSQERVQGGYTF. The CDR3 bases are TGTGCCAGCAGCCAAGAGAGGGTGCAAGGAGGCTACACCTTC.

V and J are TRBV29-1 and TRBJ2-3; a possible D gene is TRBD1 (5 bases). Deletions cut 7 bases from V and 0 bases from J, with 11 bases between. The CDR3 is 13 residues long. The germline gives CDR1 SQVTM, CDR2 ANQGSEA. For the CDR3, the DNA is TGCAGCGCGGACAACGAAAGCACAGATACGCAGTATTTT. Protein product: CSADNESTDTQYF.

The CDR3 DNA reads as TGTGCCAGCCGACCCCTCAGGGAGTACTATGGCTACACCTTC. Encoded protein: CASRPLREYYGYTF. The chain links TRBV4-2 to TRBJ1-2, with D perhaps matching TRBD1 (5 bases). Trimming removed 8 bases at V and 3 bases at J, with 16 bases between. The CDR3 has 14 amino acids. CDR1 and CDR2 (germline): LGHNA, YNFKEQ.

The rearrangement uses TRBV3-1 (or the pseudogene TRBV3-2) and TRBJ2-5; no clear D. The CDR3 has 13 amino acids. Trimming shortened V by 0 bases and J by 12 bases, and 14 bases separated the two germline ends. Germline CDR1 reads LGHDT; CDR2 reads YNNKEL (reference sequence). The CDR3 is CASSQDRQAMEYF. CDR3 in DNA: TGTGCCAGCAGCCAAGATCGACAAGCGATGGAGTACTTC.

The chain links TRBV3-1 (or the pseudogene TRBV3-2) to TRBJ1-1; 7 bases fit TRBD1. This CDR3 is 13 amino acids long. Germline V CDR1 and CDR2: LGHDT, YNNKEL (reference sequence). J was trimmed by 4 bases and V by 7 bases; bases with no gene match: 6. In DNA form, the CDR3 reads TGTGCCAGCAACGGACAGGCTACCACTGAAGCTTTCTTT. Amino acid sequence: CASNGQATTEAFF.

The chain combines TRBV7-6 with TRBJ2-7; 8 nucleotides line up with TRBD1. This CDR3 comprises 15 residues. The V and J ends lost 1 base and 4 bases, in that order; junction bases with no gene match: 6. Per the germline V gene, CDR1 is SGHVS and CDR2 is FNYEAQ. The CDR3 sequence: CASSLVGQGAYEQYF. CDR3 nucleotide sequence: TGTGCCAGCAGCTTAGTTGGGCAGGGGGCATACGAGCAGTACTTC.

CDR3 coding DNA: TGTGCCATCAGTGCGACCGGGACAGGCCCTGGTGGCTACACCTTC. It codes for CAISATGTGPGGYTF. The genes are TRBV10-3 and TRBJ1-2; 8 bases map to TRBD1. CDR1 and CDR2 from the germline V gene are ENHRY and SYGVKD. Trimming cost V 4 bases and J 7 bases; bases outside gene matches: 11. CDR3 length: 15 residues.

V and J are TRBV28 and TRBJ2-7; either TRBD1 or TRBD2 may fit D (5 bases each). V dropped 6 bases and J dropped 8 bases, with 26 bases sitting between them. CDR3 length: 16 amino acids. Germline V gene data show CDR1 as MDHEN and CDR2 as SYDVKM. The CDR3 bases are TGTGCCAGCAGCCCCCCTGAAAGCGAGGGGAACGGGAAGCAGTACTTC. It is translated as CASSPPESEGNGKQYF.

The chain links TRBV28 to TRBJ2-1; tentatively, D is TRBD2 (5 bases). Trimming pared 5 bases from V and 0 bases from J, leaving 11 bases between. This CDR3 has 15 residues. The germline CDR1 and CDR2 sequences are MDHEN and SYDVKM. CDR3 amino acids: CASSTRDFSYNEQFF. The CDR3 coding sequence is TGTGCCAGCAGTACACGGGATTTCTCCTACAATGAGCAGTTCTTC.

V and J are TRBV10-3 and TRBJ2-1; D is undetermined. The CDR3 contains 17 residues. Looked up from germline, CDR1 is ENHRY and CDR2 is SYGVKD. V was pared by 5 bases and J by 5 bases, with 22 bases between. The DNA of the CDR3 is TGTGCCATCAGTTCTCCCTCTCACCGGGCCCCCAACAATGAGCAGTTCTTC. This sequence encodes CAISSPSHRAPNNEQFF.

The CDR3: CASSRGTGGNQPQHF. The CDR3 bases are TGTGCCAGCAGCCGGGGGACAGGGGGAAATCAGCCCCAGCATTTT. This chain uses TRBV6-5 with TRBJ1-5, with TRBD1 identical over 11 bases. J lost 4 bases, V lost 6 bases, and 5 bases had no gene match. The CDR3 covers 15 residues. The germline gives CDR1 MNHEY, CDR2 SVGAGI.